This T cell receptor (beta chain) comes out of a study of Ad26.COV2.S vaccination and SARS-CoV-2 variants. Overall study findings and caveats: Among vaccine recipients, spike-specific TCR breadth exceeded that of placebo recipients.

Turning to this clone: Its antigen is unidentified.

CDR3 size: 12 residues. With 4 bases removed from V and 2 bases from J, the gap between germline ends came to 6 bases. Germline CDR1 reads SGHRS; CDR2 reads YFSETQ. Measured with immunoSEQ multiplex PCR; TCRdb has only the in-frame clones, and not every one. The data show around 500,000 clones, 80% to 90% seen once. This sample's treatment: approximately 18 received Ad26.COV2.S at low or high dose, single or two shots; roughly 5 received placebo; per-sample allocation not given. Sample collection was performed on day 63 after the first vaccine or placebo injection. The material sequenced was peripheral blood, taken in a trial of Ad26.COV2.S vaccine versus placebo. The rearrangement uses TRBV5-1 and TRBJ2-5, with D unresolved. This TCR was sampled from a person aged 18 to 65 who received the Ad26.COV2.S COVID-19 vaccine or a placebo. This CDR3 is CASSQWQETQYF. DNA for the CDR3: TGCGCCAGCAGCCAGTGGCAAGAGACCCAGTACTTC.